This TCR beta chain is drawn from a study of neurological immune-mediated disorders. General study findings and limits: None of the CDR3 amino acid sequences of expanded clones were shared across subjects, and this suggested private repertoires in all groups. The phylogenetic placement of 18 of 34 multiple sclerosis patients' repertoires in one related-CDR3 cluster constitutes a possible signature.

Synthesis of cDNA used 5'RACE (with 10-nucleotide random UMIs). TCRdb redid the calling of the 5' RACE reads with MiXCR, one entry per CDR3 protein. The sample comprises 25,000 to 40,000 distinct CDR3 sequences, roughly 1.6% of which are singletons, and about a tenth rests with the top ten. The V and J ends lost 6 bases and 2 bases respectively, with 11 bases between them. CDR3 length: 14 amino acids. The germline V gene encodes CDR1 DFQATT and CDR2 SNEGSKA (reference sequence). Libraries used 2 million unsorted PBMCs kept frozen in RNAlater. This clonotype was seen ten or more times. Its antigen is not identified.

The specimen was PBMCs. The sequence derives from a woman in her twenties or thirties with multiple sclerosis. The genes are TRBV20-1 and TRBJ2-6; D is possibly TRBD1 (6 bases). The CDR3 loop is CSARTGTGANVLTF. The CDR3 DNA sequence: TGCAGTGCGCGAACAGGGACTGGGGCCAACGTCCTGACTTTC.